These T cell receptor beta chains were read from a single sample in a study of shared clonotypes between healthy human individuals. Here immunoSEQ multiplex PCR was the method, and the copy in TCRdb shows in-frame clones only, minus some. The data contain about 120,000 clones, about 71% of them singletons. Sequencing was performed on memory CD8+ T cells sorted from blood. The source of these receptors is a woman aged 25 to 45 in good health. Each CDR3 is given with its conserved first and last residue. The D gene is left open where the match is weak. Clone size appears in some rows only: once, few, many, or a class for an expanded clone.

length: 13; V: TRBV4-1; size: once; J: TRBJ1-3; D: -; CDR3: CASSQDQGNTIYF; DNA: TGCGCCAGCAGCCAAGATCAGGGAAACACCATATATTTT
length: 17; V: TRBV4-2; size: -; J: TRBJ1-2; D: -; CDR3: CASSQEGVRDGIHGYTF; DNA: TGTGCCAGCAGCCAAGAAGGAGTCCGGGACGGAATTCATGGCTACACCTTC
length: 15; V: TRBV5-4; size: -; J: TRBJ2-7; D: TRBD1; CDR3: CASSQGGQGAYEQYF; DNA: TGTGCCAGCAGCCAGGGGGGACAGGGAGCCTACGAGCAGTACTTC
length: 17; V: TRBV9; size: -; J: TRBJ2-3; D: TRBD2; CDR3: CASSVGSSSGETDTQYF; DNA: TGTGCCAGCAGCGTAGGGAGCTCTAGCGGGGAAACAGATACGCAGTATTTT
length: 15; V: TRBV7-6; size: -; J: TRBJ1-6; D: -; CDR3: CASSWGTAANSPLHF; DNA: TGTGCCAGCAGCTGGGGGACGGCGGCAAATTCACCCCTCCACTTT
length: 12; V: TRBV29-1; size: few; J: TRBJ1-1; D: -; CDR3: CSVGAVNTEAFF; DNA: TGCAGCGTTGGGGCAGTGAACACTGAAGCTTTCTTT
length: 17; V: TRBV25-1; size: few; J: TRBJ2-7; D: TRBD1; CDR3: CASSTHRTGGWDYEQYF; DNA: TGTGCCAGCAGTACCCATAGGACAGGGGGCTGGGACTACGAGCAGTACTTC
length: 15; V: TRBV6-5; size: many; J: TRBJ2-3; D: TRBD2; CDR3: CASSLLAGDTDTQYF; DNA: TGTGCCAGCAGTCTACTAGCGGGAGACACAGATACGCAGTATTTT
length: 16; V: TRBV6-4; size: -; J: TRBJ2-6; D: TRBD1; CDR3: CASSQDRASGANVLTF; DNA: TGTGCCAGCAGCCAGGACAGGGCTTCTGGGGCCAACGTCCTGACTTTC
length: 16; V: TRBV28; size: few; J: TRBJ1-5; D: -; CDR3: CASSLSTSGLNQPQHF; DNA: TGTGCCAGCAGTTTATCTACAAGTGGACTCAATCAGCCCCAGCATTTT
length: 15; V: TRBV19; size: few; J: TRBJ2-1; D: TRBD2; CDR3: CASSIGGRPYNEQFF; DNA: TGTGCCAGTAGTATAGGCGGGAGGCCCTACAATGAGCAGTTCTTC
length: 15; V: TRBV5-1; size: few; J: TRBJ2-3; D: -; CDR3: CASSPGPRGTDTQYF; DNA: TGCGCCAGCAGCCCCGGACCGCGGGGCACAGATACGCAGTATTTT
length: 15; V: TRBV6-6; size: -; J: TRBJ2-7; D: TRBD2; CDR3: CASSYSLPSGYEQYF; DNA: TGTGCCAGCAGTTACTCATTGCCTAGCGGCTACGAGCAGTACTTC
length: 16; V: TRBV19; size: -; J: TRBJ2-3; D: TRBD2; CDR3: CASSRALAGGTDTQYF; DNA: TGTGCCAGTAGTCGAGCACTAGCGGGAGGTACAGATACGCAGTATTTT
length: 17; V: TRBV7-9; size: -; J: TRBJ2-5; D: TRBD2; CDR3: CASSLGASGELQETQYF; DNA: TGTGCCAGCAGCTTAGGGGCTAGCGGTGAGCTACAAGAGACCCAGTACTTC
length: 15; V: TRBV29-1; size: -; J: TRBJ2-1; D: -; CDR3: CSVTSRGNDYNEQFF; DNA: TGCAGCGTGACCTCCCGCGGGAACGATTACAATGAGCAGTTCTTC
length: 16; V: TRBV6-5; size: -; J: TRBJ2-1; D: TRBD2; CDR3: CASSYGEGFSYNEQFF; DNA: TGTGCCAGCAGTTACGGGGAGGGGTTTTCCTACAATGAGCAGTTCTTC
length: 14; V: TRBV15; size: once; J: TRBJ2-7; D: TRBD2; CDR3: CATSTGGSSYEQYF; DNA: TGTGCCACCAGCACAGGCGGGAGCTCCTACGAGCAGTACTTC
length: 15; V: TRBV27; size: -; J: TRBJ1-5; D: -; CDR3: CASSFHAGNNQPQHF; DNA: TGTGCCAGCAGTTTTCACGCCGGGAACAATCAGCCCCAGCATTTT
length: 16; V: TRBV14; size: -; J: TRBJ2-1; D: TRBD2; CDR3: CASSHRSSGRCNEQFF; DNA: TGTGCCAGCAGCCACCGATCTAGCGGGAGATGCAATGAGCAGTTCTTC
length: 12; V: TRBV25-1; size: -; J: TRBJ1-1; D: -; CDR3: CASSRGVGEAFF; DNA: TGTGCCAGCAGTAGAGGGGTAGGTGAAGCTTTCTTT
length: 16; V: TRBV28; size: -; J: TRBJ1-1; D: -; CDR3: CASSSPWGRASDEAFF; DNA: TGTGCCAGCAGTTCCCCCTGGGGACGGGCTTCGGATGAAGCTTTCTTT
length: 11; V: TRBV23-1; size: -; J: TRBJ1-2; D: -; CDR3: CASSLYYGYTF; DNA: TGCGCCAGCAGTCTCTACTATGGCTACACCTTC
length: 14; V: TRBV10-2; size: -; J: TRBJ2-1; D: TRBD2; CDR3: CASSLWVRGNEQFF; DNA: TGCGCCAGCAGTCTTTGGGTGCGGGGGAATGAGCAGTTCTTC
length: 13; V: TRBV27; size: -; J: TRBJ1-1; D: -; CDR3: CASSLRPGTEAFF; DNA: TGTGCCAGCAGTTTACGCCCCGGCACTGAAGCTTTCTTT
length: 15; V: TRBV7-9; size: -; J: TRBJ2-5; D: TRBD2; CDR3: CASSYWKREPETQYF; DNA: TGTGCCAGCAGCTATTGGAAGCGGGAGCCGGAGACCCAGTACTTC
length: 18; V: TRBV10-2; size: -; J: TRBJ2-5; D: TRBD2; CDR3: CASSDFLAGGPRQETQYF; DNA: TGCGCCAGCAGTGATTTCCTAGCGGGAGGGCCTCGGCAAGAGACCCAGTACTTC
length: 14; V: TRBV28; size: -; J: TRBJ1-5; D: TRBD1; CDR3: CASSLTGDGQPQHF; DNA: TGTGCCAGCAGCCTGACAGGGGACGGTCAGCCCCAGCATTTT
length: 15; V: TRBV5-1; size: -; J: TRBJ1-1; D: -; CDR3: CASSPGPWANTEAFF; DNA: TGCGCCAGCAGCCCCGGTCCTTGGGCGAACACTGAAGCTTTCTTT
length: 15; V: TRBV4-1; size: -; J: TRBJ1-1; D: -; CDR3: CASSQGRASQAWAFF; DNA: TGCGCCAGCAGCCAAGGCAGGGCCTCGCAGGCATGGGCTTTCTTT
length: 14; V: TRBV4-1; size: -; J: TRBJ2-7; D: -; CDR3: CASSQEAGSYEQYF; DNA: TGCGCCAGCAGCCAAGAGGCAGGGAGCTACGAGCAGTACTTC
length: 14; V: TRBV7-6; size: -; J: TRBJ2-2; D: -; CDR3: CASSLLVDTGELFF; DNA: TGTGCCAGCAGCTTATTAGTGGACACCGGGGAGCTGTTTTTT
length: 17; V: TRBV27; size: -; J: TRBJ2-3; D: TRBD2; CDR3: CASSITGTSGSTDTQYF; DNA: TGTGCCAGCAGTATAACCGGGACTAGCGGGAGCACAGATACGCAGTATTTT
length: 14; V: TRBV28; size: few; J: TRBJ1-1; D: -; CDR3: CASSSPGYLTEAFF; DNA: TGTGCCAGCAGCTCCCCAGGGTATTTGACTGAAGCTTTCTTT
length: 16; V: TRBV6-4; size: -; J: TRBJ2-2; D: -; CDR3: CASSDPEEGTTGELFF; DNA: TGTGCCAGCAGTGACCCCGAGGAGGGGACCACCGGGGAGCTGTTTTTT
length: 16; V: TRBV5-6; size: few; J: TRBJ1-1; D: TRBD1; CDR3: CASSLRTGRENTEAFF; DNA: TGTGCCAGCAGCCTTCGGACAGGGCGCGAGAACACTGAAGCTTTCTTT
length: 15; V: TRBV4-1; size: -; J: TRBJ2-7; D: TRBD2; CDR3: CASSQRGGGIYEQYF; DNA: TGCGCCAGCAGCCAGCGTGGGGGGGGGATCTACGAGCAGTACTTC
length: 19; V: TRBV5-4; size: -; J: TRBJ2-5; D: TRBD2; CDR3: CASSLAIFATSGSPETQYF; DNA: TGTGCCAGCAGCTTGGCCATCTTCGCGACTAGCGGGAGTCCAGAGACCCAGTACTTC
length: 13; V: TRBV6-5; size: -; J: TRBJ2-2; D: TRBD2; CDR3: CASSGGGTGELFF; DNA: TGTGCCAGCAGCGGGGGAGGGACCGGGGAGCTGTTTTTT
length: 14; V: TRBV9; size: -; J: TRBJ2-1; D: TRBD2; CDR3: CASSVGREVDEQFF; DNA: TGTGCCAGCAGCGTAGGCCGGGAGGTCGATGAGCAGTTCTTC
length: 13; V: TRBV18; size: -; J: TRBJ1-2; D: -; CDR3: CASSIDGFYGYTF; DNA: TGTGCCAGCTCGATAGACGGATTCTATGGCTACACCTTC
length: 12; V: TRBV18; size: -; J: TRBJ1-2; D: TRBD1; CDR3: CASSRDRAGYTF; DNA: TGTGCCAGCTCACGGGACAGGGCTGGCTACACCTTC
length: 15; V: TRBV6-1; size: -; J: TRBJ2-2; D: -; CDR3: CASSELGQNTGELFF; DNA: TGTGCCAGCAGTGAATTAGGACAGAACACCGGGGAGCTGTTTTTT
length: 14; V: TRBV4-1; size: -; J: TRBJ1-1; D: -; CDR3: CASSPETGNTEAFF; DNA: TGCGCCAGCTCCCCCGAGACAGGGAACACTGAAGCTTTCTTT
length: 13; V: TRBV7-9; size: -; J: TRBJ1-4; D: -; CDR3: CASSWDGDEKLFF; DNA: TGTGCCAGCAGCTGGGACGGCGATGAAAAACTGTTTTTT
length: 13; V: TRBV7-9; size: -; J: TRBJ2-1; D: -; CDR3: CASSQNSHNEQFF; DNA: TGTGCCAGCAGCCAGAACAGCCACAATGAGCAGTTCTTC
length: 16; V: TRBV19; size: -; J: TRBJ1-5; D: TRBD1; CDR3: CASKSGDRGLLEPQHF; DNA: TGTGCCAGTAAATCGGGGGACAGGGGGCTTTTGGAGCCCCAGCATTTT
length: 14; V: TRBV5-4; size: few; J: TRBJ1-5; D: -; CDR3: CASSDGEVGQPQHF; DNA: TGTGCCAGCAGCGATGGGGAGGTCGGTCAGCCCCAGCATTTT
length: 14; V: TRBV10-3; size: -; J: TRBJ2-2; D: -; CDR3: CAIREEQNTGELFF; DNA: TGTGCCATCAGGGAGGAACAGAACACCGGGGAGCTGTTTTTT
length: 16; V: TRBV7-2; size: -; J: TRBJ2-6; D: -; CDR3: CASSPPQYSGANVLTF; DNA: TGTGCCAGCAGCCCCCCCCAGTACTCTGGGGCCAACGTCCTGACTTTC
length: 16; V: TRBV7-9; size: -; J: TRBJ2-7; D: -; CDR3: CASSLALSPRSYEQYF; DNA: TGTGCCAGCAGCTTAGCGCTTAGCCCCCGCTCCTACGAGCAGTACTTC
length: 17; V: TRBV28; size: few; J: TRBJ2-6; D: -; CDR3: CASSWGSSRPGANVLTF; DNA: TGTGCCAGCAGTTGGGGCTCGTCTAGACCTGGGGCCAACGTCCTGACTTTC
length: 13; V: TRBV27; size: -; J: TRBJ1-1; D: TRBD1; CDR3: CVSKRQGWTEAFF; DNA: TGTGTCAGCAAGAGACAGGGATGGACTGAAGCTTTCTTT
length: 15; V: TRBV6-4; size: -; J: TRBJ2-3; D: -; CDR3: CASSEGQGSTDTQYF; DNA: TGTGCCAGCAGTGAGGGGCAGGGTAGCACAGATACGCAGTATTTT
length: 14; V: TRBV7-9; size: -; J: TRBJ2-1; D: -; CDR3: CASSLGVAGGEQFF; DNA: TGTGCCAGCAGCTTAGGAGTCGCAGGAGGTGAGCAGTTCTTC
length: 15; V: TRBV2; size: -; J: TRBJ1-5; D: -; CDR3: CASHRAALINQPQHF; DNA: TGTGCCAGCCATAGGGCAGCTCTTATCAATCAGCCCCAGCATTTT
length: 14; V: TRBV6-5; size: many; J: TRBJ2-3; D: -; CDR3: CASSYSNYGDTQYF; DNA: TGTGCCAGCAGTTACTCGAACTATGGGGATACGCAGTATTTT
length: 16; V: TRBV19; size: -; J: TRBJ2-2; D: -; CDR3: CASSPGSGAPTGELFF; DNA: TGTGCCAGTAGTCCCGGGTCTGGGGCGCCCACCGGGGAGCTGTTTTTT
length: 15; V: TRBV11-2; size: few; J: TRBJ2-3; D: -; CDR3: CASSLVQASTDTQYF; DNA: TGTGCCAGCAGCTTAGTGCAGGCTAGCACAGATACGCAGTATTTT